Following are 3 T cell receptor beta chains from one sample sequenced in a study of T cells after somatic rescue of genetic block. The method was immunoSEQ multiplex PCR; TCRdb's version includes in-frame clones alone and lacks a portion of them. Of some 90,000 clones listed, 70% to 90% are singletons. Input material: peripheral blood mononuclear cells (PBMCs). The receptor set was obtained from a woman younger than 30.

The V gene is TRBV4-1, the J gene TRBJ2-3; no clear D gene. The CDR3 has 16 amino acids. Trimming took off 1 base at V and 1 base at J, with 12 bases between the two ends. The germline V gene has CDR1 MGHRA and CDR2 YSYEKL. Here the CDR3 DNA reads TGCGCCAGCAGCCAAGTCCTTTCAAGGGGCACAGATACGCAGTATTTT. As protein: CASSQVLSRGTDTQYF.

V and J are TRBV4-1 and TRBJ2-4; 16 bases fit TRBD2. The CDR3 extends over 18 amino acids. V gave up 3 bases and J gave up 1 base; unmatched junction bases: 3. Germline lookup yields CDR1 MGHRA and CDR2 YSYEKL. For the CDR3, the DNA is TGCGCCAGCAGCCAGGGACTAGCGGGAGGGCGGGCCAAAAACATTCAGTACTTC. Its protein is CASSQGLAGGRAKNIQYF.

V and J are TRBV19 and TRBJ1-1, with D unresolved. The CDR3 totals 12 residues. The V end lost 6 bases, the J end lost 4 bases, and 9 bases lay between the germline ends. CDR1 and CDR2 from the germline V gene are LNHDA and SQIVND (reference sequence). The CDR3 loop reads CASSFWGTEAFF. The CDR3 DNA reads TGTGCCAGTAGCTTTTGGGGCACTGAAGCTTTCTTT.